Reported below is one TCR beta chain. Its target is not known. J lost 3 bases, V lost 2 bases, and 4 bases had no gene match. CDR1 and CDR2 (germline): MGHRA, YSYEKL. The CDR3 has 16 amino acids. The data are from a study of shared clonotypes between healthy human individuals. Broader study findings: Rarefaction showed that sequencing of sorted subsets was incomplete (despite large depth).

Cells designated naive CD8 were CD45RO-negative and were positively selected for CCR7, with terminally differentiated effector memory CD45RA+ cells excluded. The repertoire was sequenced with immunoSEQ multiplex PCR; TCRdb's copy has only in-frame clones and lacks some. The sample includes 2 million to 2.5 million clones, 93% of them seen just once. This rearrangement joins TRBV4-1 to TRBJ2-1, with 10 bases aligning to TRBD2. The sample taken for sequencing was naive CD8+ T cells from PBMCs. This clonotype originated in a man between 18 and 35 years old in good health. Some clones in this sample may be carry-over from other donors' samples. The CDR3 sequence: CASSQTGTSVYNEQFF. For the CDR3, the DNA is TGCGCCAGCAGCCAAACCGGGACTAGCGTCTACAATGAGCAGTTCTTC.